This T cell receptor beta chain appears in the sequencing data of a study of T cell clones after liver transplantation. Overall study context: HCV positivity affected three of eight recipients; the rest lacked autoimmune or viral indications.

Germline assignment: CDR1 SGHTA and CDR2 FQGNSA. V lost 0 bases to trimming and J lost 5 bases; unmatched junction nucleotides: 12. This CDR3 contains 17 residues. Repertoires were generated with immunoSEQ multiplex PCR, while TCRdb's copy carries only in-frame clones and drops some. The data hold about 120,000 clones, with 90% observed a single time. Specimen: CD4+ T cells from blood, collected 12 months after liver transplant. The source is a human patient who received a liver transplant. A share of the T cells may be of graft donor origin. This chain links TRBV7-2 with TRBJ2-7; the match to TRBD1 covers 8 bases. The CDR3 region has the DNA TGTGCCAGCAGCTTAGCACCGGGCAGGGGGCCTTCCAACGAGCAGTACTTC. Residues: CASSLAPGRGPSNEQYF.